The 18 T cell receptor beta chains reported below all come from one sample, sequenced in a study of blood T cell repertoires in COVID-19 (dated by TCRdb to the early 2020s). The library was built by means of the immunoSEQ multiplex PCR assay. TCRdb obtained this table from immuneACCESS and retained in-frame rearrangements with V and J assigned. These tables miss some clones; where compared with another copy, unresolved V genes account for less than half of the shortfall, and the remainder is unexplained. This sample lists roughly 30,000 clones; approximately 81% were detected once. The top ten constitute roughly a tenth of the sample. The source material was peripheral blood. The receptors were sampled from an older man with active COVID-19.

The CDR3 protein is CASSALGLAGGSTDTQYF. The CDR3 nucleotides are TGCGCCAGCAGTGCCCTCGGACTAGCGGGGGGTAGCACAGATACGCAGTATTTT. The rearrangement uses TRBV10-2 and TRBJ2-3; TRBD2 agrees at 14 bases. After removal of 4 bases from V and 0 bases from J, the junction contained 6 bases not matched to a gene. Per germline, CDR1 WSHSY and CDR2 SAAADI. The CDR3 runs to 18 residues.

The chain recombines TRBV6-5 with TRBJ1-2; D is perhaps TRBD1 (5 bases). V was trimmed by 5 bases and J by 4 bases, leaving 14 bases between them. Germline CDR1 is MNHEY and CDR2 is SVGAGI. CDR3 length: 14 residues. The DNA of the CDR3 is TGTGCCAGCAGTAGAGAGGGACTGACCTATGGCTACACCTTC. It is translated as CASSREGLTYGYTF.

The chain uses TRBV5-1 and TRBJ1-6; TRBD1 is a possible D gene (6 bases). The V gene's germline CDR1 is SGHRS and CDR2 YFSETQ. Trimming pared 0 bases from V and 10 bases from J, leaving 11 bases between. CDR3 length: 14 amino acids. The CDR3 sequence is CASSLGGRESPLHF. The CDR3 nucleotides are TGCGCCAGCAGCTTGGGGGGGCGAGAATCACCCCTCCACTTT.

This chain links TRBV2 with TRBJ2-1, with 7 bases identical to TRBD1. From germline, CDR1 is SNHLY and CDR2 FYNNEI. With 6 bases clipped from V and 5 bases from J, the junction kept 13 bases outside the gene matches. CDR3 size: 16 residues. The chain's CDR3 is CASRTLHRDRDNEQFF. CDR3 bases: TGTGCCAGCAGGACTCTCCACCGGGACAGAGACAATGAGCAGTTCTTC.

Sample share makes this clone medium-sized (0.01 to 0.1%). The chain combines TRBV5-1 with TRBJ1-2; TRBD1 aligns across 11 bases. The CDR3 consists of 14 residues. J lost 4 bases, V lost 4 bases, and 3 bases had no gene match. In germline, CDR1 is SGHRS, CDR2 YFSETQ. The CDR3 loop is CASSDGTGGYGYTF. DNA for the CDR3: TGCGCCAGCAGCGACGGGACAGGGGGCTATGGCTACACCTTC.

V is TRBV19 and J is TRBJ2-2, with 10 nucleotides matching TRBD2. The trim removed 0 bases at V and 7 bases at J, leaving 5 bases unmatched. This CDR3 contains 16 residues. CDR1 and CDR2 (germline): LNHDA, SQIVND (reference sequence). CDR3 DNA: TGTGCCAGTAGTATAGAGAGCGGGGGGGCCGGCGGGGAGCTGTTTTTT. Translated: CASSIESGGAGGELFF.

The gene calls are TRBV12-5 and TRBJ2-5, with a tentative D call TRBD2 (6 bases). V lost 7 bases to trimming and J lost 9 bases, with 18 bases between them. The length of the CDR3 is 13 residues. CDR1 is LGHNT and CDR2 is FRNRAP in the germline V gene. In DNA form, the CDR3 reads TGTGCTAGTGCCCTTGGGGGGACGGGGGCCCAGTACTTC. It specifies CASALGGTGAQYF.

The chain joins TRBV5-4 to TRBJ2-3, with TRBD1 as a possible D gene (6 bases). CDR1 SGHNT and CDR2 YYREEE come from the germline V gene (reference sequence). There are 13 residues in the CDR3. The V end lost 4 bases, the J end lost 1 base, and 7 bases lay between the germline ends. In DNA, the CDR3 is TGTGCCAGCAGCCGGACAGGCACAGATACGCAGTATTTT. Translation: CASSRTGTDTQYF.

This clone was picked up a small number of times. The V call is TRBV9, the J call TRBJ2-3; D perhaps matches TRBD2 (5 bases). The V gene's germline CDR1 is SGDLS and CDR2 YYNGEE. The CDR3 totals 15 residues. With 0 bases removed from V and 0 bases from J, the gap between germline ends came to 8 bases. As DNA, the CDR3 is TGTGCCAGCAGCGTAGCAGCGGAGAGCACAGATACGCAGTATTTT. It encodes CASSVAAESTDTQYF.

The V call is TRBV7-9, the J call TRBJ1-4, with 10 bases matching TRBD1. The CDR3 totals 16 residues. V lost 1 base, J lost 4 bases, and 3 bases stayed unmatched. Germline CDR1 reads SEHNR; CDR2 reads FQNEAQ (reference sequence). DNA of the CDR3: TGTGCCAGCAGCTTAGGACAGGGGGCCGGTAATGAAAAACTGTTTTTT. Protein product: CASSLGQGAGNEKLFF.

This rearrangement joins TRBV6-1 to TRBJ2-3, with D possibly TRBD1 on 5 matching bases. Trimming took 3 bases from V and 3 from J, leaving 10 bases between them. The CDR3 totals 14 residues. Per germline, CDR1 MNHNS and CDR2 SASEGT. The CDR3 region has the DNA TGTGCCAGCAGTGACAGGGTAGGGACAGATACGCAGTATTTT. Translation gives CASSDRVGTDTQYF.

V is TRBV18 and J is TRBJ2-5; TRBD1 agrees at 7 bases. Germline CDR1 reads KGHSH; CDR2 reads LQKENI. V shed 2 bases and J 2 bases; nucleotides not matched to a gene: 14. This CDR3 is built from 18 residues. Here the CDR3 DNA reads TGTGCCAGCTCACCATTAGGACAGGCATCTTTAGGGCAAGAGACCCAGTACTTC. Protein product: CASSPLGQASLGQETQYF.

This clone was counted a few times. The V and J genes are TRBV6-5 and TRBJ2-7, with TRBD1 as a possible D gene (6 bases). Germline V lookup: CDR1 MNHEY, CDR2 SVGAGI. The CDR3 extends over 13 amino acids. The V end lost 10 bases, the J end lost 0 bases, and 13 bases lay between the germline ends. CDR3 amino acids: CAIPGVTSYEQYF. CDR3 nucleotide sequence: TGTGCCATCCCAGGGGTGACCTCCTACGAGCAGTACTTC.

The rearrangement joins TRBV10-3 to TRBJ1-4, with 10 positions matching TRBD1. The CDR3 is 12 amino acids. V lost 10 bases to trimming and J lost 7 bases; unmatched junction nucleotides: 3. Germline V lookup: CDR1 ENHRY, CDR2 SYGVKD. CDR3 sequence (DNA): TGTGCCACGCGACAGGGGGCTGAAAAACTGTTTTTT. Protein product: CATRQGAEKLFF.

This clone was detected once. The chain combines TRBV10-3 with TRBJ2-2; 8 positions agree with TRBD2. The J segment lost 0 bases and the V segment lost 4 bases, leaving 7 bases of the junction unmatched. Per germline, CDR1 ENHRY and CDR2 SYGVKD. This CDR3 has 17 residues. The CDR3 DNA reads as TGTGCCATCAGTGGTAGAACGGGGGGGCCGAACACCGGGGAGCTGTTTTTT. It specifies CAISGRTGGPNTGELFF.

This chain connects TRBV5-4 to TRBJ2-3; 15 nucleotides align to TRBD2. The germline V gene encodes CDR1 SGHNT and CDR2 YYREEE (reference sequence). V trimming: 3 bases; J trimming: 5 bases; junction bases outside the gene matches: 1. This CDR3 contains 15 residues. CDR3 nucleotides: TGTGCCAGCAGCTGGACTAGCGGGGGGGGAGATACGCAGTATTTT. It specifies CASSWTSGGGDTQYF.

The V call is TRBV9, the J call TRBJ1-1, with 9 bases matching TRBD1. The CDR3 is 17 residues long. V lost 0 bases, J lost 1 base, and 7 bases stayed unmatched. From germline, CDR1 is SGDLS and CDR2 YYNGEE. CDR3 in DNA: TGTGCCAGCAGCGTAGGTCACAGGGGGCGGGGGAACACTGAAGCTTTCTTT. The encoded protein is CASSVGHRGRGNTEAFF.

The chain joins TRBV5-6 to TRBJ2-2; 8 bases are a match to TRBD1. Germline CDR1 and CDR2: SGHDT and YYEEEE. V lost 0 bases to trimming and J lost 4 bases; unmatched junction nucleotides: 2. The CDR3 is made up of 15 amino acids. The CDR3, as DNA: TGTGCCAGCAGCTTGGGACAGGGGTTCACCGGGGAGCTGTTTTTT. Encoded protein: CASSLGQGFTGELFF.